This entry describes one T cell receptor beta chain. As yet, its antigen is unknown. The beta constant-region primer was an equimolar mix of two oligonucleotides covering TRBC1 and TRBC2. Four rounds of PCR amplified the ligated cDNA using nested alpha and beta constant-region primers plus SP2. MiXCR was run by TCRdb on the UMI-ligation and nested PCR reads, yielding one entry per CDR3 protein. The sample consists of about 140,000 distinct CDR3 sequences, approximately 20% of them appearing once. After CD4 positive bead selection, the CD4-negative fraction gave CD8 T cells. The data derive from a study of naive and memory T cell subsets. Study-level results: Activation and differentiation may alter RNA-based TCR counts. Naive repertoires, especially CD8, held a few larger clonotypes, possibly memory cells re-expressing CD45RA.

The specimen sequenced was naive CD8+ T cells from blood. The origin of this receptor is a human donor in good health.

CDR3 coding DNA: TGTGCCAGTCGGATAGGGCAGGGGTATGATGGCTACACCTTC. Translated: CASRIGQGYDGYTF. The V gene is TRBV19, the J gene TRBJ1-2; tentative D call: TRBD1 (6 bases). The CDR3 spans 14 residues. Germline values: CDR1 LNHDA, CDR2 SQIVND (reference sequence). With 8 bases removed from V and 6 bases from J, the gap between germline ends came to 19 bases.